What follows are 5 T cell receptor beta chains derived from one specimen sequenced in a study of control samples from healthy donors and cancer patients (TCRdb year 2020). The protocol used for the library was the immunoSEQ multiplex PCR assay. As stored in TCRdb, this immuneACCESS dataset retains in-frame rearrangements with V and J assigned. A fraction of the clones does not appear; measured against another copy, unresolved V genes explain less than half of the discrepancy, and the remainder lacks a known reason. For this sample the table gives about 34,000 clones, of which about 88% were detected only once. The ten biggest clones cover 1.6% of the sample. Sequencing used PBMCs. Receptor source: a woman between 40 and 50 years old with lung cancer.

The chain recombines TRBV18 with TRBJ2-5; TRBD2 matches 12 bases. This CDR3 has 16 residues. Germline values: CDR1 KGHSH, CDR2 LQKENI. V gave up 2 bases and J gave up 1 base; unmatched junction bases: 2. The CDR3 DNA reads TGTGCCAGCTCACCATGGACTAGCGGGGTCCAAGAGACCCAGTACTTC. Its protein product is CASSPWTSGVQETQYF.

The V call is TRBV5-8, the J call TRBJ2-7; D gene ambiguous. The germline V gene encodes CDR1 SGHTS and CDR2 YDEGEE. The CDR3 contains 12 residues. Between the trimmed V and J ends, which lost 0 bases and 4 bases, there was a span of 5 bases. CDR3 sequence (DNA): TGTGCCAGCAGCTTGGCCTCTTACGAGCAGTACTTC. As protein: CASSLASYEQYF.

The chain carries TRBV5-1 and TRBJ2-2; D is undetermined. There are 14 residues in the CDR3. V lost 5 bases and J 1 base, leaving 9 bases between the germline ends. Germline assignment: CDR1 SGHRS and CDR2 YFSETQ. The CDR3 DNA reads as TGCGCCAGCAGTTTCGTCGAGAACACCGGGGAGCTGTTTTTT. Amino acids: CASSFVENTGELFF.

Only one count was recorded for this clone. This chain connects TRBV6-5 to TRBJ2-7, with TRBD2 identical over 7 bases. Germline V gives CDR1 MNHEY, CDR2 SVGAGI. J gave up 1 base and V 6 bases, and 9 bases lay outside the gene matches. The CDR3 has 15 residues. For the CDR3, the DNA is TGTGCCAGCAGCCAGACTAATAGCGGGTCCTACGAGCAGTACTTC. It yields the protein CASSQTNSGSYEQYF.

This clone was seen once. This CDR3 is CASSLVRDRDTIYF. Here the CDR3 DNA reads TGTGCCAGCAGCTTAGTCCGGGATAGAGACACCATATATTTT. The rearrangement links TRBV11-3 to TRBJ1-3; the D is unclear. The germline V gene has CDR1 SGHNT and CDR2 YENEEA. The V gene lost 1 base and the J gene lost 8 bases, with 12 bases spanning the gap. The CDR3 runs to 14 residues.